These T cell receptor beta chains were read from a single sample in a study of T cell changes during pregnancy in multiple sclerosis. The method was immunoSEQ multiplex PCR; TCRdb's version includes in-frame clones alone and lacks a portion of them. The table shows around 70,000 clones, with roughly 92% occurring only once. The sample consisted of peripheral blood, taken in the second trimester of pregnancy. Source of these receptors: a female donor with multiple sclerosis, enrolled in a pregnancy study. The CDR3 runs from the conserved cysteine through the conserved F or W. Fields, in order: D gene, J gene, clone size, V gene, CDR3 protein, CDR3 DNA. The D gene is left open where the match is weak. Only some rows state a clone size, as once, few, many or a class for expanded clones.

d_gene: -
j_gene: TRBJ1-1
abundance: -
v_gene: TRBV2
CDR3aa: CASSAGTLLSAEAFF
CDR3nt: TGTGCCAGCAGTGCCGGGACTCTACTTAGCGCTGAAGCTTTCTTT

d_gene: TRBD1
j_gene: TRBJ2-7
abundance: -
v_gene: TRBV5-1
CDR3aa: CASSLGGTGGGEQYF
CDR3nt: TGCGCCAGCAGCTTGGGGGGAACAGGGGGCGGCGAGCAGTACTTC

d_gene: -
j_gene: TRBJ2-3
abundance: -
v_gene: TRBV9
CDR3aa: CASSVDGHGGDTQYF
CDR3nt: TGTGCCAGCAGCGTAGACGGCCACGGAGGGGATACGCAGTATTTT

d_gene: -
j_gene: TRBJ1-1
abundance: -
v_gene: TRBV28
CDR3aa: CASSRQANTEAFF
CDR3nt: TGTGCCAGCAGTAGACAGGCGAACACTGAAGCTTTCTTT

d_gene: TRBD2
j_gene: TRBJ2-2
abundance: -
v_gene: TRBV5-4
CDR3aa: CASSLGLAGNGVPGELFF
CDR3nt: TGTGCCAGCAGCTTGGGACTAGCGGGAAACGGGGTCCCCGGGGAGCTGTTTTTT

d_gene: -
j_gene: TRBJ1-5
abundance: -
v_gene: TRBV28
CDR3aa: CASSLSQGKYQPQHF
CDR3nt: TGTGCCAGCAGTTTATCCCAGGGGAAATATCAGCCCCAGCATTTT

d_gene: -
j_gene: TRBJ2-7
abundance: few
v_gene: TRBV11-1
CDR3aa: CASRGDTPYEQYF
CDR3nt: TGTGCCAGCAGGGGGGACACCCCCTACGAGCAGTACTTC

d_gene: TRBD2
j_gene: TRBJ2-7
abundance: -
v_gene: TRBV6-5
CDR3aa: CASSKIAGRFYEQYF
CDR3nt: TGTGCCAGCAGTAAAATAGCGGGACGCTTCTACGAGCAGTACTTC

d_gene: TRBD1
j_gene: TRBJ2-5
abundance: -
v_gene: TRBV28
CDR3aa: CASSLSRGTGLQETQYF
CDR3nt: TGTGCCAGCAGTTTATCTCGCGGGACAGGACTCCAAGAGACCCAGTACTTC

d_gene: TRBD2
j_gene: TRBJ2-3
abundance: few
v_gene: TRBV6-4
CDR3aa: CASSEAGGSADTQYF
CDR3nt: TGTGCCAGCAGTGAAGCGGGAGGGAGTGCAGATACGCAGTATTTT

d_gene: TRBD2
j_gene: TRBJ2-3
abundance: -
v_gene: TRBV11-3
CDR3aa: CASSLLSGAGTDTQYF
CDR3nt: TGTGCCAGCAGCTTACTTAGCGGAGCGGGGACAGATACGCAGTATTTT

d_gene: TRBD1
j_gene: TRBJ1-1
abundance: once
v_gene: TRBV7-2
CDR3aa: CASSLIVRGQAEAFF
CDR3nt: TGTGCCAGCAGCTTAATTGTAAGGGGGCAGGCTGAAGCTTTCTTT

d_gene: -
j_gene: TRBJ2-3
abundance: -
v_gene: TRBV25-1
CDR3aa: CASSDTMAPSTDTQYF
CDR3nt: TGTGCCAGCAGTGATACGATGGCACCTAGCACAGATACGCAGTATTTT

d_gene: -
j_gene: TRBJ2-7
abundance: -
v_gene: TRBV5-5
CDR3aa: CASNGPNKPYEQYF
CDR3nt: TGTGCCAGCAATGGGCCTAACAAGCCCTACGAGCAGTACTTC

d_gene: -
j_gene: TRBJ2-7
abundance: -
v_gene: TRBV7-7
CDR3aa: CASSLSEGGAYEQYF
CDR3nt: TGTGCTAGCAGCTTATCAGAAGGGGGAGCCTACGAGCAGTACTTC

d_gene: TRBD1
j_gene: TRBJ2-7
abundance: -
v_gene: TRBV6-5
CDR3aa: CASSGGQDRYEQYF
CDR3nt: TGTGCCAGCAGCGGCGGACAGGACCGCTACGAGCAGTACTTC

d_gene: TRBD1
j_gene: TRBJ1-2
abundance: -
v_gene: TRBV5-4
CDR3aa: CASSFDRGSIYYGYTF
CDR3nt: TGTGCCAGCAGCTTTGACAGGGGCTCGATTTACTATGGCTACACCTTC

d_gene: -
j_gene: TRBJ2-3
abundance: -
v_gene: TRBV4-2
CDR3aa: CASSQDLMGVKTDTQYF
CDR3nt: TGTGCCAGCAGCCAAGATCTAATGGGAGTGAAAACAGATACGCAGTATTTT

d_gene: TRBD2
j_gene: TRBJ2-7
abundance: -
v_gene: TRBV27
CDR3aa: CASSLWGGEQYF
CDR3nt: TGTGCCAGCAGTCTTTGGGGGGGCGAGCAGTACTTC

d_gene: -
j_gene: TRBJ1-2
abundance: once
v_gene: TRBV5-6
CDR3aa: CASSKGVGAAYGYTF
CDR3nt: TGTGCCAGCAGCAAGGGCGTGGGGGCTGCCTATGGCTACACCTTC

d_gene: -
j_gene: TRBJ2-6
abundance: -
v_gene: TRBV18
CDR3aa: CASSPRSGANVLTF
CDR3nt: TGTGCCAGCTCACCGAGGTCTGGGGCCAACGTCCTGACTTTC

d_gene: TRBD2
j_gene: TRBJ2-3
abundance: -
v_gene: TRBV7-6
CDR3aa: CASSTRAGTSGGATDTQYF
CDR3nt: TGTGCCAGCAGCACCAGGGCAGGGACTAGCGGGGGGGCAACAGATACGCAGTATTTT

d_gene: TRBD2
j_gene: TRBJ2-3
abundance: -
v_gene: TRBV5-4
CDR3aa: CASSVLAGEIDTQYF
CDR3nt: TGTGCCAGCAGCGTACTAGCGGGGGAGATAGATACGCAGTATTTT

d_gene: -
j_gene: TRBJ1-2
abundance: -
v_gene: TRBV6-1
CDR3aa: CASSENGGGNYGYTF
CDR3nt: TGTGCCAGCAGTGAAAACGGGGGGGGAAACTATGGCTACACCTTC

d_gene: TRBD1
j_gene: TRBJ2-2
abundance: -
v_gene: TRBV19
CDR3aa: CAISDRGRTGELFF
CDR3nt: TGTGCCATCTCAGACAGGGGGCGCACCGGGGAGCTGTTTTTT

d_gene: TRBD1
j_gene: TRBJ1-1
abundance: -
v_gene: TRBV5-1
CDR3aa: CASSFGQVNTEAFF
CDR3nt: TGCGCCAGCAGCTTCGGACAGGTTAACACTGAAGCTTTCTTT

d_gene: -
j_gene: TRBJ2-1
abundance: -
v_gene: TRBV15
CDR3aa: CATSRGGSSYNEQFF
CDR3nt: TGTGCCACCAGCAGAGGTGGGAGCTCCTACAATGAGCAGTTCTTC

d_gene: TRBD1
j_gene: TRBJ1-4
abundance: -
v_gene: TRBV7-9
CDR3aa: CASSRQGNEKLFF
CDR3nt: TGTGCCAGCAGTCGACAGGGGAATGAAAAACTGTTTTTT

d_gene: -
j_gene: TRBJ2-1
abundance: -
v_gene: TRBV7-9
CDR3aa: CASSLASGVGGEQFF
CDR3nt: TGTGCCAGCAGCTTAGCGTCCGGGGTTGGTGGTGAGCAGTTCTTC

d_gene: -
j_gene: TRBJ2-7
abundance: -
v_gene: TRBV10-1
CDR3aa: CASSESREVYEQYF
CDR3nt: TGCGCCAGCAGTGAGAGCAGGGAGGTCTACGAGCAGTACTTC

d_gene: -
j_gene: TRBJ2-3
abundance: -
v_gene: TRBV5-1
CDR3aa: CASSSHTDTQYF
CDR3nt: TGCGCCAGCAGCTCCCACACAGATACGCAGTATTTT

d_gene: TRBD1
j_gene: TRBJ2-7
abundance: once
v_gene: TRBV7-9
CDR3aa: CASSTGQGASYEQYF
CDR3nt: TGTGCCAGCAGCACGGGACAGGGCGCTTCCTACGAGCAGTACTTC

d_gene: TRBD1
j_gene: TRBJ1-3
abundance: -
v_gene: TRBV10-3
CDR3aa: CAISEPTGGNSGNTIYF
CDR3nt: TGTGCCATCAGTGAGCCGACAGGGGGCAACTCTGGAAACACCATATATTTT

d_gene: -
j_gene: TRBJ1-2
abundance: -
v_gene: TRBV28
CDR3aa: CASSLNYGYTF
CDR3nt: TGTGCCAGCAGTCTTAACTATGGCTACACCTTC

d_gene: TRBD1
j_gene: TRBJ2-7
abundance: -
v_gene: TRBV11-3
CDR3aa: CASRKPGTGHYEQYF
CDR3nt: TGTGCCAGCAGGAAGCCTGGGACAGGACACTACGAGCAGTACTTC

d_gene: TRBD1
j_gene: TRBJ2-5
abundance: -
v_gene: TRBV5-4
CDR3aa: CASSSPGQGRRETQYF
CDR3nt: TGTGCCAGCAGTTCGCCGGGACAGGGACGGAGGGAGACCCAGTACTTC

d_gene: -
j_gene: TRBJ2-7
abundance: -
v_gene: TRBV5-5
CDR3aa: CASSPIGQKNYEQYF
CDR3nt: TGTGCCAGCAGCCCTATAGGACAGAAAAACTACGAGCAGTACTTC

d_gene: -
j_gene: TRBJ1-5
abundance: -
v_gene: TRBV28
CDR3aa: CASRRQTGNQPQHF
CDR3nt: TGTGCCAGCCGCCGTCAAACAGGGAATCAGCCCCAGCATTTT

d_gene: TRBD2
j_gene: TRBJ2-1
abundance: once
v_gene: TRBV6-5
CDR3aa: CASSPRRGSNEQFF
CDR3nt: TGTGCCAGCAGCCCCCGGCGGGGGTCCAATGAGCAGTTCTTC

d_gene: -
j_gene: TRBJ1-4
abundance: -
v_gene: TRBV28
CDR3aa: CASSHARGLGNEKLFF
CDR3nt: TGTGCCAGCAGTCATGCCCGAGGGCTCGGTAATGAAAAACTGTTTTTT

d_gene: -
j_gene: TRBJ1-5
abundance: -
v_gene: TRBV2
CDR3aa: CASTILGGGNQPQHF
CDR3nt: TGTGCCAGCACCATCCTCGGCGGGGGAAATCAGCCCCAGCATTTT

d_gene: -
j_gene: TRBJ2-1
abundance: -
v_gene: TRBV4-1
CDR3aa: CASSQDRGPAYNEQFF
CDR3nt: TGCGCCAGCAGCCAAGATCGTGGGCCGGCGTACAATGAGCAGTTCTTC

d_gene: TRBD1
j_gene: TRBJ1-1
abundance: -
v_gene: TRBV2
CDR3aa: CASTRPTGKGTEAFF
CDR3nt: TGTGCCAGCACTAGACCGACAGGGAAAGGCACTGAAGCTTTCTTT

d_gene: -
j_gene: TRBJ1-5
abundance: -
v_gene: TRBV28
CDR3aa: CASSPLGSGGNQPQHF
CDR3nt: TGTGCCAGCAGTCCCCTGGGATCAGGGGGCAATCAGCCCCAGCATTTT

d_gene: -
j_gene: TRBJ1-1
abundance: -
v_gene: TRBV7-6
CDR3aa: CASSAISGANTEAFF
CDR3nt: TGTGCCAGCAGCGCGATCTCAGGGGCCAACACTGAAGCTTTCTTT

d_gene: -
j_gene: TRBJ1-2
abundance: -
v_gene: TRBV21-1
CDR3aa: CASSFYRLPNYGYTF
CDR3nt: TGTGCCAGCAGCTTCTACAGGCTACCAAACTATGGCTACACCTTC

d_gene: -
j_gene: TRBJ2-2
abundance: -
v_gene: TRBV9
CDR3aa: CASSVSGWYTGELFF
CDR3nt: TGTGCCAGCAGCGTCAGCGGCTGGTACACCGGGGAGCTGTTTTTT

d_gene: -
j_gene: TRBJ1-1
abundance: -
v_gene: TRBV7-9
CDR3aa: CASSFGGVNTEAFF
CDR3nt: TGTGCCAGCAGCTTTGGGGGGGTCAACACTGAAGCTTTCTTT

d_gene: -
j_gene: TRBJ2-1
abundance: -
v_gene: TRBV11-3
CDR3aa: CASSLDPEYNEQFF
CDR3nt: TGTGCCAGCAGCTTAGATCCGGAGTACAATGAGCAGTTCTTC

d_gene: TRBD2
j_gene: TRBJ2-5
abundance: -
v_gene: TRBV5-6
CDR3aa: CASSPRGVIKETQYF
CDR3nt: TGTGCCAGCAGCCCGCGGGGGGTGATAAAAGAGACCCAGTACTTC

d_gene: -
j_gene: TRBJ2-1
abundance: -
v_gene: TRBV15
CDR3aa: CATSRDHGGYNEQFF
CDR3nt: TGTGCCACCAGCAGAGATCACGGGGGATACAATGAGCAGTTCTTC

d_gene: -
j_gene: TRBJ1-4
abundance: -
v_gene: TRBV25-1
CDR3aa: CASSGGATNEKLFF
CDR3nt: TGTGCCAGCAGTGGAGGCGCAACTAATGAAAAACTGTTTTTT

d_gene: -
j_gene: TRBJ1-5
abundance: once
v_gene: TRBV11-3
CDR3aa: CASSLGGINQPQHF
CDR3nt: TGTGCCAGCAGCTTGGGGGGGATCAATCAGCCCCAGCATTTT